This entry concerns a single T cell receptor beta chain. The CDR3 length is 14 residues. V lost 1 base to trimming and J lost 3 bases, with 9 bases between them. Germline loops: CDR1 SGHTA, CDR2 FQGNSA. Individual cDNA molecules were tagged with unique molecular identifiers. MiXCR, run by TCRdb on the 5' RACE reads, gives a single entry per CDR3 protein. The sample lists some 28,000 distinct CDR3 sequences, under 10% occurring once. This record comes from a study of early T cells in non-severe SARS-CoV-2 infection. Sequenced sample: whole blood. The receptor's source is an adult who was a healthcare worker with PCR-confirmed SARS-CoV-2 infection or an uninfected control (not recorded which). The chain recombines TRBV7-2 with TRBJ1-2, with D possibly matching TRBD1 (5 bases). The CDR3 spells CASSLDQGDYGYTF. CDR3 sequence (DNA): TGTGCCAGCAGCTTAGACCAGGGCGACTATGGCTACACCTTC.